What follows are 21 T cell receptor beta chains derived from one specimen sequenced in a study of response to subunit inactivated influenza vaccine. TCRdb analysed the RT-PCR reads with MiXCR anew, one entry per CDR3 protein. The table shows fewer than 750,000 distinct CDR3 sequences, with 14% occurring only once. The specimen comprised PBMCs from blood, sampled 11 to 12 days after vaccination. These receptors originate from a man aged 50 to 60 who received an inactivated influenza vaccine.

The chain combines TRBV4-3 with TRBJ2-3, with 12 nucleotides matching TRBD2. The J segment lost 10 bases and the V segment lost 2 bases, leaving 7 bases of the junction unmatched. The CDR3 spans 15 residues. The germline CDR1 and CDR2 sequences are LGHNA and YSLEER. The DNA for the CDR3 is TGCGCCAGCAGCCAAAACCCACTAGCGGGAGGTCCGCAGTATTTT. Its translation: CASSQNPLAGGPQYF.

V is TRBV6-5 and J is TRBJ2-5, with 8 bases identical to TRBD2. The CDR3 runs to 16 residues. CDR1 is MNHEY, CDR2 SVGAGI, per germline. The J segment lost 1 base and the V segment lost 2 bases, leaving 6 bases of the junction unmatched. The CDR3 DNA sequence: TGTGCCAGCAGTTACGATATAGCGGGGCGCCAAGAGACCCAGTACTTC. This gives the protein CASSYDIAGRQETQYF.

In this sample, this clonotype turned up a few times. The CDR3 loop is CAISGTTGGRSGANVLTF. The DNA of the CDR3 is TGTGCCATCAGTGGAACAACAGGGGGTCGCTCTGGGGCCAACGTCCTGACTTTC. The chain is built from TRBV10-3 and TRBJ2-6; 8 bases are a match to TRBD1. The CDR3 loop spans 18 amino acids. The ends lost 4 bases at V and 0 bases at J; junction bases unmatched: 8. CDR1 ENHRY and CDR2 SYGVKD come from the germline V gene.

The V and J genes are TRBV28 and TRBJ2-7, with D possibly matching TRBD1 (6 bases). With 5 bases removed from V and 1 base from J, the gap between germline ends came to 12 bases. The CDR3 is 14 residues long. Germline CDR1 is MDHEN and CDR2 is SYDVKM. This CDR3 reads CASSQRGKSYEQYF. CDR3 DNA sequence: TGTGCCAGCAGTCAGAGGGGGAAGTCCTACGAGCAGTACTTC.

The chain recombines TRBV6-1 with TRBJ2-5; 13 bases line up with TRBD2. J gave up 4 bases and V 8 bases, and 7 bases lay outside the gene matches. Germline lookup yields CDR1 MNHNS and CDR2 SASEGT. The CDR3 runs 15 residues. CDR3 region: CASLPGLAGVETQYF. CDR3 nucleotide sequence: TGTGCCAGCCTACCAGGACTAGCGGGAGTAGAGACCCAGTACTTC.

This clonotype turned up a few times. This chain uses TRBV15 with TRBJ2-7; D perhaps matches TRBD1 (6 bases). The CDR3 runs 13 residues. The germline gives CDR1 LNHNV, CDR2 YYDKDF (reference sequence). Trimming took off 0 bases at V and 6 bases at J, with 9 bases between the two ends. As DNA, the CDR3 is TGTGCCACCAGCAGAGATGGGGGCCGCGAGCAGTACTTC. Its protein is CATSRDGGREQYF.

A few counts support this clonotype. V usage is TRBV7-2 and J usage is TRBJ2-1; D may be TRBD1 (6 bases). The V and J ends lost 5 bases and 5 bases respectively, with 19 bases between them. The CDR3 spans 16 residues. The V gene's germline CDR1 is SGHTA and CDR2 FQGNSA. CDR3 coding DNA: TGTGCCAGCAGCCAACAGGGTGCCCTATCCCACAATGAGCAGTTCTTC. This gives the protein CASSQQGALSHNEQFF.

This CDR3 reads CASSPLWTSTGDTQYF. As DNA, the CDR3 is TGTGCCAGCTCACCACTATGGACGTCTACTGGGGATACGCAGTATTTT. The J gene is TRBJ2-3, the V gene TRBV18; D gene ambiguous. Germline V gives CDR1 KGHSH, CDR2 LQKENI. The CDR3 consists of 16 residues. Trimming took off 1 base at V and 6 bases at J, with 17 bases between the two ends.

In this sample, this clonotype turned up many times. This chain uses TRBV3-1 with TRBJ2-2; D is undetermined. The length of the CDR3 is 13 residues. V was pared by 5 bases and J by 4 bases, with 8 bases between. Germline loops: CDR1 LGHDT, CDR2 YNNKEL (reference sequence). CDR3 sequence: CASSLSSTGELFF. DNA of the CDR3: TGTGCCAGCAGCTTAAGCAGCACCGGGGAGCTGTTTTTT.

At least ten counts were recorded for this clonotype. The chain links TRBV12-3 or TRBV12-4 to TRBJ1-5, with D unclear. The CDR3 is 13 residues long. V was pared by 7 bases and J by 0 bases, with 7 bases between. The CDR3 reads CASTSNSNQPQHF. The DNA of the CDR3 is TGTGCCAGCACCAGCAATAGCAATCAGCCCCAGCATTTT.

A few counts support this clonotype. This chain connects TRBV30 to TRBJ2-1; TRBD2 agrees at 7 bases. The CDR3 is made up of 14 amino acids. CDR1 is GTSNPN, CDR2 SVGIG, per germline (reference sequence). Unmatched junction bases numbered 2, after V lost 0 bases and J lost 3 bases. The CDR3 bases are TGTGCCTGGAGTGTAGGCGGGGGCTACAATGAGCAGTTCTTC. This gives the protein CAWSVGGGYNEQFF.

The genes are TRBV11-3 and TRBJ1-6, with D unclear. Germline V gene data show CDR1 as SGHNT and CDR2 as YENEEA. The V gene lost 2 bases and the J gene lost 7 bases, with 18 bases spanning the gap. The CDR3 is made up of 17 amino acids. The CDR3, as DNA: TGTGCCAGCAGCTTATCCGGGTTTGTACAGAGGAATTCACCCCTCCACTTT. Residues: CASSLSGFVQRNSPLHF.

This clonotype was seen repeatedly, ten times or more. The rearrangement joins TRBV7-9 to TRBJ1-4, with 10 bases fitting TRBD1. Germline V CDR1 and CDR2: SEHNR, FQNEAQ (reference sequence). The CDR3 is made up of 15 amino acids. V lost 5 bases and J lost 8; bases outside the gene matches: 8. The CDR3 loop is CASSPTGTGVEKLFF. DNA of the CDR3: TGTGCCAGCAGCCCGACCGGGACAGGGGTGGAAAAACTGTTTTTT.

This sequence joins TRBV7-2 and TRBJ2-5; D remains unclear. CDR1 and CDR2 (germline): SGHTA, FQGNSA. V was clipped by 2 bases and J by 4 bases, with 8 bases between them. There are 13 residues in the CDR3. The CDR3 DNA reads as TGTGCCAGCAGCTTAATATTTGGAGAGACCCAGTACTTC. Protein: CASSLIFGETQYF.

The V call is TRBV9, the J call TRBJ1-1; D unresolved. The CDR3 loop spans 14 amino acids. Germline CDR1 reads SGDLS; CDR2 reads YYNGEE. The V end lost 0 bases, the J end lost 4 bases, and 10 bases lay between the germline ends. CDR3 coding DNA: TGTGCCAGCAGCGTAGATCCCAGGAGCACTGAAGCTTTCTTT. It specifies CASSVDPRSTEAFF.

The rearrangement uses TRBV20-1 and TRBJ2-2; tentatively, D is TRBD1 (5 bases). The CDR3 consists of 12 residues. Germline lookup yields CDR1 DFQATT and CDR2 SNEGSKA (reference sequence). The CDR3 DNA reads TGCAGCGTTGGCCAGGGCACCGGGGAGCTGTTTTTT. It specifies CSVGQGTGELFF.

The sample holds a few counts of this clonotype. This chain connects TRBV5-1 to TRBJ2-7; D gene unclear. The germline gives CDR1 SGHRS, CDR2 YFSETQ. The CDR3 runs 15 residues. V was trimmed by 0 bases and J by 1 base, leaving 11 bases between them. The CDR3 bases are TGCGCCAGCAGCTTGGATAGTTCCCGTTCCTACGAGCAGTACTTC. Translated, it gives CASSLDSSRSYEQYF.

This sequence joins TRBV11-2 and TRBJ2-7, with D unresolved. Germline assignment: CDR1 SGHAT and CDR2 FQNNGV. Trimming removed 0 bases from V and 1 base from J, with 4 bases in between. This CDR3 is built from 13 residues. CDR3 bases: TGTGCCAGCAGCTTAGAGATATCCTACGAGCAGTACTTC. Amino acids: CASSLEISYEQYF.

This clonotype was seen more than once but under ten times. The chain combines TRBV5-1 with TRBJ1-3; tentative D call: TRBD1 (5 bases). The V gene's germline CDR1 is SGHRS and CDR2 YFSETQ. V was shortened by 2 bases and J by 4 bases, with 19 bases between the two germline ends. The CDR3 runs 17 residues. Written as DNA, the CDR3 is TGCGCCAGCAGCTTCTACACCGCTGGGACGGCCGGAAACACCATATATTTT. Its protein is CASSFYTAGTAGNTIYF.

This clonotype was counted a few times. This chain joins TRBV29-1 and TRBJ2-7; 14 bases align to TRBD2. The ends lost 7 bases at V and 4 bases at J; junction bases unmatched: 6. The CDR3 runs to 14 residues. The germline CDR1 and CDR2 sequences are SQVTM and ANQGSEA. Written as DNA, the CDR3 is TGCAGCGCCGGGACTAGCGGGAGTCAATACGAGCAGTACTTC. It yields the protein CSAGTSGSQYEQYF.

V usage is TRBV4-3 and J usage is TRBJ1-3; the D is unclear. This CDR3 region has 14 residues. Germline V CDR1 and CDR2: LGHNA, YSLEER. Deletions cut 5 bases from V and 1 base from J, with 9 bases between. The CDR3: CASSWTRSGNTIYF. The CDR3 coding sequence is TGCGCCAGCAGCTGGACGAGGTCTGGAAACACCATATATTTT.